Following are 19 T cell receptor beta chains from one sample sequenced in a study of read filtering for tumor transcriptome and immune sequencing. From approximately 400 ng of RNA, a library with molecular barcoded alpha/delta and beta/gamma adaptors was made. TCRdb ran MiXCR on the reads and lists one entry per CDR3 protein. The sample consists of 50,000 or so distinct CDR3 sequences, 9% to 15% of them appearing once. Specimen: a population of CD138-negative cells sorted from bone marrow. The receptor set was obtained from a donor at least 40 years old with multiple myeloma.

This clonotype was recorded many times. The chain uses TRBV4-1 and TRBJ1-5; a weak D match, TRBD1 (5 bases). Trimming took off 2 bases at V and 6 bases at J, with 17 bases between the two ends. Germline lookup yields CDR1 MGHRA and CDR2 YSYEKL. The CDR3 extends over 16 amino acids. CDR3: CASSQPRRGLSQPQHF. As DNA, the CDR3 is TGCGCCAGCAGCCAACCCCGTCGGGGGTTAAGTCAGCCCCAGCATTTT.

This clonotype came up many times. The chain couples TRBV12-3 or TRBV12-4 to TRBJ2-1; D is possibly TRBD1 or TRBD2 (6 bases each). This CDR3 is built from 14 residues. V lost 7 bases and J lost 1, with 11 bases in between. CDR3 in DNA: TGTGCCAGCAAGGGGGGCCCATCCTACAATGAGCAGTTCTTC. It encodes CASKGGPSYNEQFF.

V is TRBV13 and J is TRBJ2-1; 15 positions match TRBD2. The CDR3 consists of 20 residues. CDR1 and CDR2 from the germline V gene are PRHDT and FYEKMQ (reference sequence). The junction had 14 bases not matched to a gene; V was cut back by 4 bases and J by 4 bases. The CDR3 loop reads CASSSIAGTSGGHNYNEQFF. Written as DNA, the CDR3 is TGTGCCAGCAGCTCCATCGCCGGGACTAGCGGGGGGCATAATTACAATGAGCAGTTCTTC. The variable domain in full, completed from reference TRBV13 and TRBJ2-1, reads AAGVIQSPRHLIKEKRETATLKCYPIPRHDTVYWYQQGPGQDPQFLISFYEKMQSDKGSIPDRFSAQQFSDYHSELNMSSLELGDSALYFCASSSIAGTSGGHNYNEQFFGPGTRLTVL.

There are many counts of this clonotype. CDR3 sequence reads: CASSLQAIAGWSSYNEQFF. The CDR3 DNA reads as TGTGCCAGCAGCCTTCAGGCCATAGCGGGGTGGAGCTCCTACAATGAGCAGTTCTTC. This chain links TRBV7-3 with TRBJ2-1, with TRBD2 identical over 8 bases. Germline-derived CDR1 and CDR2 are SGHTA and FQGTGA. The CDR3 spans 19 residues. V gave up 5 bases and J gave up 0 bases; unmatched junction bases: 15.

This clonotype was seen at least ten times. V gene TRBV20-1 combines with J gene TRBJ1-5; no clear D. CDR1 is DFQATT and CDR2 is SNEGSKA in the germline V gene (reference sequence). This CDR3 has 14 residues. V shed 2 bases and J shed 0 bases, with 8 bases lying between them. The CDR3 region is CSARRWDSNQPQHF. The CDR3 DNA sequence: TGCAGTGCTAGAAGATGGGATAGCAATCAGCCCCAGCATTTT.

This clonotype was observed many times. The chain links TRBV5-6 to TRBJ1-4, with D possibly matching TRBD1 (6 bases). The length of the CDR3 is 16 residues. Germline V gene lookup returns CDR1 SGHDT and CDR2 YYEEEE. The V end lost 0 bases, the J end lost 4 bases, and 13 bases lay between the germline ends. In nucleotides, the CDR3 is TGTGCCAGCAGCTTGGCGGTTGACAGGAATAATGAAAAACTGTTTTTT. Protein sequence: CASSLAVDRNNEKLFF.

J is TRBJ1-5 and V is TRBV6-2 or TRBV6-3; D not certain. The CDR3 spans 14 residues. The germline gives CDR1 MNHEY, CDR2 SVGEGT. Trimming took 0 bases from V and 0 from J, leaving 3 bases between them. CDR3 sequence (DNA): TGTGCCAGCAGTTACTCTTATAGCAATCAGCCCCAGCATTTT. It codes for CASSYSYSNQPQHF.

This clonotype has a count of ten or more. The V gene is TRBV20-1, the J gene TRBJ1-6; 9 bases align to TRBD1. The CDR3 totals 15 residues. Germline V CDR1 and CDR2: DFQATT, SNEGSKA (reference sequence). V trimming: 5 bases; J trimming: 9 bases; junction bases outside the gene matches: 11. Written as DNA, the CDR3 is TGCAGTGCTCAAACAGGGGGCCGATTCGGTTCACCCCTCCACTTT. Translating it yields CSAQTGGRFGSPLHF.

This clonotype has ten or more counts. The genes are TRBV7-3 and TRBJ2-1; the D is unclear. V gave up 1 base and J gave up 7 bases, with 17 bases separating them. The CDR3 runs 16 residues. The germline V gene has CDR1 SGHTA and CDR2 FQGTGA. The CDR3 coding sequence is TGTGCCAGCAGCTTAAACCTCTTGGCCAGCTTTAATGAGCAGTTCTTC. Translating it yields CASSLNLLASFNEQFF.

This clonotype was observed at least ten times. The rearrangement uses TRBV7-9 and TRBJ2-5; 15 bases match TRBD2. Germline V gene data show CDR1 as SEHNR and CDR2 as FQNEAQ (reference sequence). The V and J ends lost 3 bases and 1 base, in that order; junction bases with no gene match: 3. The CDR3 totals 17 residues. The CDR3 spells CASSLGLAGGLQETQYF. The CDR3 bases are TGTGCCAGCAGCTTGGGACTAGCGGGGGGCCTCCAAGAGACCCAGTACTTC.

This clonotype was detected ten times or more. V and J are TRBV6-2 or TRBV6-3 and TRBJ2-5, with D hard to call. The V and J ends lost 3 bases and 0 bases respectively, with 8 bases between them. Germline CDR1 is MNHEY and CDR2 is SVGEGT. The CDR3 loop spans 14 amino acids. CDR3 loop: CASSYRHYQETQYF. In nucleotides, the CDR3 is TGTGCCAGCAGTTATCGTCACTACCAAGAGACCCAGTACTTC.

This clonotype was observed at least ten times. This chain connects TRBV10-3 to TRBJ2-5; no firm D call. The CDR3 is made up of 11 amino acids. Germline V CDR1 and CDR2: ENHRY, SYGVKD. V lost 2 bases, J lost 4 bases, and 2 bases lay in between. CDR3 DNA: TGTGCCATCAGTGAGGGAGAGACCCAGTACTTC. Translating it yields CAISEGETQYF.

This clonotype came up many times. The chain is built from TRBV2 and TRBJ1-2; D perhaps matches TRBD1 (5 bases). V lost 10 bases and J lost 0, with 18 bases in between. The CDR3 is made up of 15 amino acids. The germline CDR1 and CDR2 sequences are SNHLY and FYNNEI. The DNA of the CDR3 is TGTGCCACCAAGGGGCTGTCAGGTGCTAACTATGGCTACACCTTC. Translating it yields CATKGLSGANYGYTF. Using reference TRBV2 and TRBJ1-2 for the parts outside the CDR3, the full variable domain is EPEVTQTPSHQVTQMGQEVILRCVPISNHLYFYWYRQILGQKVEFLVSFYNNEISEKSEIFDDQFSVERPDGSNFTLKIRSTKLEDSAMYFCATKGLSGANYGYTFGSGTRLTVV.

This clonotype was seen many times. The chain links TRBV2 to TRBJ2-3; D call uncertain. Germline lookup yields CDR1 SNHLY and CDR2 FYNNEI. V was pared by 4 bases and J by 1 base, with 15 bases between. The CDR3 length is 16 residues. CDR3 sequence: CASSGRTKLGTDTQYF. Written as DNA, the CDR3 is TGTGCCAGCAGTGGCCGGACGAAGCTAGGCACAGATACGCAGTATTTT.

In its sample, this clonotype was seen a few times. A much larger clone differs by one base, so this may be a read error. The chain is built from TRBV5-1 and TRBJ2-1; tentatively, D is TRBD2 (6 bases). Germline V gene data show CDR1 as SGHRS and CDR2 as YFSETQ. The ends were cut back, 0 bases at V and 12 bases at J, with 19 bases in the middle. The CDR3 has 15 amino acids. DNA of the CDR3: TGCGCCAGCAGCTTGGATAGCGGAGGGCGTGGTGGGCAGTTCTTC. Protein product: CASSLDSGGRGGQFF. Full variable domain (outside the CDR3, taken from reference TRBV5-1 and TRBJ2-1): KAGVTQTPRYLIKTRGQQVTLSCSPISGHRSVSWYQQTPGQGLQFLFEYFSETQRNKGNFPGRFSGRQFSNSRSEMNVSTLELGDSALYLCASSLDSGGRGGQFFGPGTRLTVL.

Ten or more counts support this clonotype. V gene TRBV6-5 combines with J gene TRBJ2-7; 9 bases map to TRBD1. This CDR3 is 14 amino acids long. In germline, CDR1 is MNHEY, CDR2 SVGAGI. The V gene end was trimmed by 4 bases and the J gene end by 13 bases; junction bases not matched to a gene: 14. CDR3 in amino acids: CASSSGTGSSKVYF. The CDR3 nucleotides are TGTGCCAGCAGTTCCGGGACAGGGTCTAGCAAAGTCTACTTC.

This clonotype was recorded many times. This chain uses TRBV5-1 with TRBJ1-5, with 7 bases lining up with TRBD1. The V and J ends lost 4 bases and 5 bases, in that order; junction bases with no gene match: 6. The CDR3 sequence is 14 residues long. The V gene's germline CDR1 is SGHRS and CDR2 YFSETQ. As DNA, the CDR3 is TGCGCCAGCAGCCCAGGGGGGGGGCATCAGCCCCAGCATTTT. This sequence encodes CASSPGGGHQPQHF.

This clonotype has ten or more counts. V gene TRBV4-2 combines with J gene TRBJ1-2; no clear D gene. CDR3 length: 15 amino acids. V shed 1 base and J shed 4 bases, with 13 bases lying between them. Germline CDR1 reads LGHNA; CDR2 reads YNFKEQ. The CDR3 reads CASSQAATFTYGYTF. In nucleotides, the CDR3 is TGTGCCAGCAGCCAAGCGGCGACTTTTACCTATGGCTACACCTTC.

Of note for this clonotype: A much larger clone lies a single base off, so this may be a read error. The chain couples TRBV12-3 or TRBV12-4 to TRBJ1-4, with D tentatively TRBD1 (6 bases). This CDR3 region has 15 residues. CDR3 sequence reads: CASSLGGAKNVKLFF. In DNA, the CDR3 is TGTGCCAGCAGTTTGGGGGGGGCCAAAAATGTAAAACTGTTTTTT.